One sample yielded the 32 T cell receptor beta chains listed below, sequenced in a study of CD8+ T cells in alopecia areata. After isolation, RNA underwent reverse transcription to generate cDNA as the sequencing template. Clones were sequenced by immunoSEQ multiplex PCR, and TCRdb holds only the in-frame ones, with some missing. The repertoire has about 97,000 clones, about two fifths of them found once; the top ten carry about 1.2%. Sequenced material: CD4+ T cells sorted from blood. The source is a human donor with alopecia areata.

V is TRBV5-6 and J is TRBJ2-2; possibly TRBD2 for D (6 bases). V lost 4 bases to trimming and J lost 1 base, with 17 bases between them. Germline V gene lookup returns CDR1 SGHDT and CDR2 YYEEEE. There are 17 residues in the CDR3. The CDR3 sequence: CASSRPDWRGNTGELFF. DNA of the CDR3: TGTGCCAGCAGCCGTCCCGACTGGCGGGGGAACACCGGGGAGCTGTTTTTT.

This clone was found a few times. This rearrangement joins TRBV28 to TRBJ2-5; TRBD1 might be the D (5 bases). This CDR3 region has 13 residues. From germline, CDR1 is MDHEN and CDR2 SYDVKM. Between the trimmed V and J ends, which lost 6 bases and 7 bases, there was a span of 15 bases. CDR3 in DNA: TGTGCCAGCAGCCGGAACAGGAACCCGACCCAGTACTTC. This encodes CASSRNRNPTQYF. Full variable domain (outside the CDR3, taken from reference TRBV28 and TRBJ2-5): DVKVTQSSRYLVKRTGEKVFLECVQDMDHENMFWYRQDPGLGLRLIYFSYDVKMKEKGDIPEGYSVSREKKERFSLILESASTNQTSMYLCASSRNRNPTQYFGPGTRLLVL.

J is TRBJ2-7 and V is TRBV27; TRBD1 matches at 7 bases. Germline loops: CDR1 MNHEY, CDR2 SMNVEV (reference sequence). This CDR3 comprises 14 residues. J gave up 0 bases and V 6 bases, and 5 bases lay outside the gene matches. The CDR3 coding sequence is TGTGCCAGCAGGGACAGGCTAAGCTCCTACGAGCAGTACTTC. Translating it yields CASRDRLSSYEQYF.

This clone was recorded a few times. The CDR3 loop is CASSKIDYGYTF. DNA of the CDR3: TGTGCCAGCTCAAAAATCGACTATGGCTACACCTTC. The chain uses TRBV18 and TRBJ1-2; D is ambiguous. CDR1 is KGHSH, CDR2 LQKENI, per germline. This CDR3 is built from 12 residues. With 5 bases removed from V and 3 bases from J, the gap between germline ends came to 7 bases.

The DNA for the CDR3 is TGTGCCATCAGTGAGGCCGATAGAGGGTCTGGAGAGACCCAGTACTTC. It codes for CAISEADRGSGETQYF. V and J are TRBV10-3 and TRBJ2-5, with TRBD2 as a possible D gene (5 bases). Per the germline V gene, CDR1 is ENHRY and CDR2 is SYGVKD. The ends were cut back, 2 bases at V and 4 bases at J, with 17 bases in the middle. The CDR3 covers 16 residues.

This sequence joins TRBV18 and TRBJ2-1; D ambiguous. In germline, CDR1 is KGHSH, CDR2 LQKENI. CDR3 length: 12 residues. V was pared by 2 bases and J by 9 bases, with 8 bases between. Written as DNA, the CDR3 is TGTGCCAGCTCACCAAGGATTTTTGAGCAGTTCTTC. Translating gives CASSPRIFEQFF.

The chain combines TRBV30 with TRBJ2-3; 7 bases line up with TRBD2. CDR3 length: 16 residues. V trimming: 0 bases; J trimming: 0 bases; junction bases outside the gene matches: 6. Germline CDR1 is GTSNPN and CDR2 is SVGIG (reference sequence). CDR3 DNA sequence: TGTGCCTGGAGTGTAGGGGCGGGAGTAAGCACAGATACGCAGTATTTT. It yields the protein CAWSVGAGVSTDTQYF.

This clone was recorded a few times. V usage is TRBV5-1 and J usage is TRBJ2-3; D is undetermined. This CDR3 spans 12 amino acids. V lost 4 bases to trimming and J lost 2 bases, with 5 bases between them. CDR1 is SGHRS and CDR2 is YFSETQ in the germline V gene. CDR3 bases: TGCGCCAGCAGCCCGCCCACAGATACGCAGTATTTT. The encoded protein is CASSPPTDTQYF.

V is TRBV6-1 and J is TRBJ2-6, with D unclear. V was pared by 4 bases and J by 0 bases, with 10 bases between. CDR1 and CDR2 from the germline V gene are MNHNS and SASEGT. The CDR3 loop spans 16 amino acids. CDR3 DNA sequence: TGTGCCAGCAGTGGAGGACGGTCCTCTGGGGCCAACGTCCTGACTTTC. Translated, it gives CASSGGRSSGANVLTF.

The chain links TRBV28 to TRBJ1-1; no firm D call. The V gene lost 6 bases and the J gene lost 4 bases, with 12 bases spanning the gap. CDR3 length: 13 residues. Germline values: CDR1 MDHEN, CDR2 SYDVKM. The CDR3 DNA reads TGTGCCAGCAGCTCAGGTTTTTCCACTGAAGCTTTCTTT. Its protein is CASSSGFSTEAFF.

The count of this clone is one. V gene TRBV29-1 combines with J gene TRBJ1-4; the match to TRBD1 covers 7 bases. Unmatched junction bases numbered 6, after V lost 4 bases and J lost 4 bases. CDR1 is SQVTM, CDR2 ANQGSEA, per germline. This CDR3 has 14 amino acids. The CDR3 region has the DNA TGCAGCGTTGGGTTAGGGGGCATTAATGAAAAACTGTTTTTT. It is translated as CSVGLGGINEKLFF.

The chain is built from TRBV28 and TRBJ1-3; tentative D call: TRBD1 (5 bases). The ends were cut back, 3 bases at V and 8 bases at J, with 14 bases in the middle. This CDR3 spans 14 amino acids. Germline V gives CDR1 MDHEN, CDR2 SYDVKM. CDR3 sequence: CASSLSRVSDTIYF. The DNA for the CDR3 is TGTGCCAGCAGTTTGAGCAGGGTCTCGGACACCATATATTTT.

The chain recombines TRBV30 with TRBJ1-2; 8 bases map to TRBD1. V lost 4 bases to trimming and J lost 4 bases; unmatched junction nucleotides: 17. The length of the CDR3 is 17 residues. Looked up from germline, CDR1 is GTSNPN and CDR2 is SVGIG (reference sequence). This chain's CDR3 is CAWNNDRGQGGSYGYTF. The CDR3 DNA follows: TGTGCCTGGAACAACGATAGAGGACAGGGAGGCAGCTATGGCTACACCTTC. Complete variable domain (other parts from reference TRBV30 and TRBJ1-2): SQTIHQWPATLVQPVGSPLSLECTVEGTSNPNLYWYRQAAGRGLQLLFYSVGIGQISSEVPQNLSASRPQDRQFILSSKKLLLSDSGFYLCAWNNDRGQGGSYGYTFGSGTRLTVV.

The chain uses TRBV20-1 and TRBJ2-7; weak D call: TRBD1 (5 bases). The V and J ends lost 3 bases and 9 bases respectively, with 12 bases between them. Per the germline V gene, CDR1 is DFQATT and CDR2 is SNEGSKA (reference sequence). The CDR3 spans 11 residues. As DNA, the CDR3 is TGCAGTGCTAGCCTAGAAAGGGGGCAGTACTTC. Its translation is CSASLERGQYF.

CDR3 coding DNA: TGTGCCAGCAGCATTGGAGGGGGAGGAGGCACGGAGGAGCAGTACTTC. Translated: CASSIGGGGGTEEQYF. V is TRBV7-9 and J is TRBJ2-7, with D tentatively TRBD1 or TRBD2 (6 bases each). This CDR3 contains 16 residues. Germline CDR1 SEHNR, CDR2 FQNEAQ (reference sequence). Trimming took off 5 bases at V and 7 bases at J, with 24 bases between the two ends. Full variable domain (remainder filled in from reference TRBV7-9 and TRBJ2-7): DTGVSQNPRHKITKRGQNVTFRCDPISEHNRLYWYRQTLGQGPEFLTYFQNEAQLEKSRLLSDRFSAERPKGSFSTLEIQRTEQGDSAMYLCASSIGGGGGTEEQYFGPGTRLTVT.

This rearrangement joins TRBV4-1 to TRBJ2-3; weak D call: TRBD1 (6 bases). The CDR3 extends over 16 amino acids. Germline V gene lookup returns CDR1 MGHRA and CDR2 YSYEKL. The V end lost 3 bases, the J end lost 6 bases, and 19 bases lay between the germline ends. The CDR3 bases are TGCGCCAGCAGCCAGGCCCCCGCCAGGGGTTGGGATACGCAGTATTTT. Translated, it gives CASSQAPARGWDTQYF.

The J gene is TRBJ1-5, the V gene TRBV5-1, with D unclear. Trimming took off 4 bases at V and 0 bases at J, with 14 bases between the two ends. Germline CDR1 and CDR2: SGHRS and YFSETQ. The CDR3 contains 16 residues. The CDR3 sequence is CASSASGSPSNQPQHF. The CDR3 DNA sequence: TGCGCCAGCAGCGCGTCCGGGAGTCCTAGCAATCAGCCCCAGCATTTT.

There are a few counts of this clone. The chain uses TRBV5-6 and TRBJ1-2; the D is unclear. Germline V gene data show CDR1 as SGHDT and CDR2 as YYEEEE. V was cut by 6 bases and J by 0 bases, with 12 bases left in between. CDR3 length equals 14 residues. The CDR3 here is CASTLGGTNYGYTF. CDR3 in DNA: TGTGCCAGCACCCTCGGAGGTACTAACTATGGCTACACCTTC.

This clone was counted between two and nine times. This sequence joins TRBV11-2 and TRBJ2-3; unclear D gene. The CDR3 contains 13 residues. V was shortened by 6 bases and J by 6 bases, with 13 bases between the two germline ends. Looked up from germline, CDR1 is SGHAT and CDR2 is FQNNGV. The CDR3 sequence is CASRIPPSDTQYF. The CDR3 nucleotides read TGTGCCAGCAGGATACCGCCCAGCGATACGCAGTATTTT.

The chain employs TRBV7-2 and TRBJ2-1; 11 positions agree with TRBD2. This CDR3 spans 15 amino acids. Germline CDR1 SGHTA, CDR2 FQGNSA. After removal of 6 bases from V and 4 bases from J, the junction contained 5 bases not matched to a gene. CDR3 in DNA: TGTGCCAGCAGATCTAGCGGGGGGTCATACAATGAGCAGTTCTTC. The encoded protein is CASRSSGGSYNEQFF.

This clone was seen only a few times. The rearrangement joins TRBV7-9 to TRBJ1-6; D is unresolved. Trimming shortened V by 0 bases and J by 8 bases, and 5 bases separated the two germline ends. The CDR3 consists of 13 residues. Germline CDR1 is SEHNR and CDR2 is FQNEAQ (reference sequence). The CDR3 DNA follows: TGTGCCAGCAGCTTAGCGCCGGATTCACCCCTCCACTTT. Its protein product is CASSLAPDSPLHF.

This clone came up a few times. The chain carries TRBV29-1 and TRBJ2-3; D is unclear. Germline assignment: CDR1 SQVTM and CDR2 ANQGSEA. Trimming removed 2 bases from V and 1 base from J, with 4 bases in between. CDR3 length: 12 residues. CDR3 nucleotides: TGCAGCGTTGAACGAGGCACAGATACGCAGTATTTT. Translated, it gives CSVERGTDTQYF.

The CDR3 coding sequence is TGTGCCTGGAGAGGAACGGGGGGGCCGGACACTGAAGCTTTCTTT. This codes for CAWRGTGGPDTEAFF. The V gene is TRBV30, the J gene TRBJ1-1, with D possibly TRBD1 on 6 matching bases. The CDR3 is made up of 15 amino acids. V lost 3 bases, J lost 3 bases, and 17 bases lay in between. Per the germline V gene, CDR1 is GTSNPN and CDR2 is SVGIG (reference sequence).

The CDR3 here is CASSSRDRGSYEQYF. In nucleotides, the CDR3 is TGCGCCAGCAGCTCCCGGGACAGGGGCTCCTACGAGCAGTACTTC. The chain has TRBV5-1 and TRBJ2-7, with 10 bases lining up with TRBD1. Germline V gene sequence: CDR1 SGHRS, CDR2 YFSETQ. This CDR3 contains 15 residues. V was clipped by 3 bases and J by 0 bases; unmatched bases: 3.

V is TRBV4-1 and J is TRBJ2-1; D assignment may be TRBD1 or TRBD2 (7 bases each). CDR1 is MGHRA and CDR2 is YSYEKL in the germline V gene. The V and J ends lost 3 bases and 3 bases respectively, with 18 bases between them. The CDR3 is made up of 17 amino acids. The CDR3 region has the DNA TGCGCCAGCAGCCAGGCAGGGGGAGGGGGAGTCTACAATGAGCAGTTCTTC. This codes for CASSQAGGGGVYNEQFF.

The chain uses TRBV4-1 and TRBJ2-7, with D possibly matching TRBD2 (5 bases). Trimming pared 8 bases from V and 6 bases from J, leaving 17 bases between. The CDR3 length is 13 residues. Per the germline V gene, CDR1 is MGHRA and CDR2 is YSYEKL. The CDR3 loop is CASGGPTVREQYF. The CDR3, as DNA: TGCGCCAGCGGCGGGCCCACCGTCCGCGAGCAGTACTTC.

V usage is TRBV6-5 and J usage is TRBJ2-7, with no clear D. The CDR3 length is 13 residues. Per the germline V gene, CDR1 is MNHEY and CDR2 is SVGAGI. The V end lost 7 bases, the J end lost 6 bases, and 16 bases lay between the germline ends. The CDR3 DNA is TGTGCCAGCAAGAAGCAGGCCTATAGCGAGCAGTACTTC. It translates to CASKKQAYSEQYF.

The chain carries TRBV5-1 and TRBJ2-1, with TRBD1 as a possible D gene (6 bases). The germline V gene has CDR1 SGHRS and CDR2 YFSETQ. V was trimmed by 3 bases and J by 5 bases, leaving 15 bases between them. This CDR3 comprises 15 residues. The CDR3: CASSSSGTTNNEQFF. The CDR3 region has the DNA TGCGCCAGCAGCTCCTCTGGGACAACGAACAATGAGCAGTTCTTC. The full variable domain, in which reference TRBV5-1 and TRBJ2-1 provide the parts outside the CDR3, is KAGVTQTPRYLIKTRGQQVTLSCSPISGHRSVSWYQQTPGQGLQFLFEYFSETQRNKGNFPGRFSGRQFSNSRSEMNVSTLELGDSALYLCASSSSGTTNNEQFFGPGTRLTVL.

This clone has just a few counts. J is TRBJ1-5 and V is TRBV29-1; TRBD1 matches 8 bases. Unmatched junction bases numbered 8, after V lost 5 bases and J lost 2 bases. The CDR3 runs 15 residues. From germline, CDR1 is SQVTM and CDR2 ANQGSEA. DNA of the CDR3: TGCAGCGTTTCATCGGACAGGGTCCGCAATCAGCCCCAGCATTTT. Its protein product is CSVSSDRVRNQPQHF.

This clone was seen a handful of times. The chain is built from TRBV7-3 and TRBJ1-1, with D perhaps matching TRBD1 (5 bases). The CDR3 is 14 residues long. Germline-derived CDR1 and CDR2 are SGHTA and FQGTGA. Deletions cut 5 bases from V and 4 bases from J, with 14 bases between. CDR3 sequence (DNA): TGTGCCAGCAGCCGAGGGGTGAGCGGCACTGAAGCTTTCTTT. It yields the protein CASSRGVSGTEAFF.

J is TRBJ2-7 and V is TRBV7-2; 7 bases map to TRBD2. Per the germline V gene, CDR1 is SGHTA and CDR2 is FQGNSA. V gave up 1 base and J gave up 3 bases; unmatched junction bases: 9. The length of the CDR3 is 16 residues. The CDR3: CASSLVSSGVNYEQYF. Here the CDR3 DNA reads TGTGCCAGCAGCTTAGTGAGCAGCGGGGTAAACTACGAGCAGTACTTC.

This clone was detected once. The genes are TRBV20-1 and TRBJ2-3; no definite D call. Germline CDR1 is DFQATT and CDR2 is SNEGSKA (reference sequence). The CDR3 extends over 10 amino acids. V shed 6 bases and J shed 3 bases, with 4 bases lying between them. The CDR3: CSAATDTQYF. DNA of the CDR3: TGCAGTGCCGCGACAGATACGCAGTATTTT.